A single sample is the source of the 5 T cell receptor beta chains below, sequenced in a study of early T cells in non-severe SARS-CoV-2 infection. A single record per CDR3 protein comes from TCRdb applying MiXCR to the 5' RACE reads. The table shows approximately 79,000 distinct CDR3 sequences, with 9.5% to 15% occurring only once. The sequencing sample was made of whole blood. The source of these receptors is an adult who was a healthcare worker with PCR-confirmed SARS-CoV-2 infection or an uninfected control (not recorded which).

This clonotype was counted a few times. The chain has TRBV4-3 and TRBJ1-5; D gene ambiguous. The CDR3 has 16 amino acids. V shed 0 bases and J shed 1 base, with 10 bases lying between them. Germline V gives CDR1 LGHNA, CDR2 YSLEER. The CDR3 here is CASSQEWADSNQPQHF. Here the CDR3 DNA reads TGCGCCAGCAGCCAAGAATGGGCAGACAGCAATCAGCCCCAGCATTTT.

This clonotype was seen ten or more times. This chain links TRBV18 with TRBJ1-2; 8 positions agree with TRBD1. With 3 bases clipped from V and 6 bases from J, the junction kept 6 bases outside the gene matches. This CDR3 has 14 amino acids. Germline assignment: CDR1 KGHSH and CDR2 LQKENI. The CDR3: CASSPLQGAHGYTF. As DNA, the CDR3 is TGTGCCAGCTCACCGTTGCAGGGGGCGCATGGCTACACCTTC.

V usage is TRBV6-2 or TRBV6-3 and J usage is TRBJ2-5; 7 positions match TRBD1. The V gene's germline CDR1 is MNHEY and CDR2 SVGEGT. The CDR3 is 11 residues long. V gave up 11 bases and J gave up 3 bases; unmatched junction bases: 3. As DNA, the CDR3 is TGTGCCGGGGGACAGAAAGAGACCCAGTACTTC. Translating gives CAGGQKETQYF.

This chain uses TRBV9 with TRBJ2-3; D possibly matches TRBD1 or TRBD2 (5 bases each). The CDR3 is 17 residues long. The germline CDR1 and CDR2 sequences are SGDLS and YYNGEE. V was pared by 3 bases and J by 2 bases, with 19 bases between. The DNA of the CDR3 is TGTGCCAGCAGCGCCACCCGAGGGGTTCCTAACACAGATACGCAGTATTTT. Amino acid sequence: CASSATRGVPNTDTQYF.

The chain carries TRBV3-1 and TRBJ2-6, with D perhaps matching TRBD1 (6 bases). CDR1 and CDR2 from the germline V gene are LGHDT and YNNKEL (reference sequence). The CDR3 is 17 amino acids. The V gene lost 4 bases and the J gene lost 2 bases, with 15 bases spanning the gap. Here the CDR3 DNA reads TGTGCCAGCAGCCTCAGAGACCCAGGGGCTGGGGCCAACGTCCTGACTTTC. Residues: CASSLRDPGAGANVLTF.